The 30 T cell receptor beta chains presented below share a single source sample, sequenced in a study of read filtering for tumor transcriptome and immune sequencing. This library used roughly 400 ng RNA and molecular barcoded adaptors spanning alpha/delta and beta/gamma chains. TCRdb used MiXCR to reprocess the reads, holding one entry per CDR3 protein. The repertoire holds around 130,000 distinct CDR3 sequences, with roughly an eighth as singletons. The specimen sequenced was a population of CD138-negative cells sorted from bone marrow. The receptors shown here come from a donor older than 35 with multiple myeloma.

The table lists this clonotype with many counts. The V call is TRBV3-1, the J call TRBJ2-7; D possibly matches TRBD1 or TRBD2 (5 bases each). CDR3 size: 17 residues. CDR1 is LGHDT, CDR2 YNNKEL, per germline (reference sequence). Trimming left V 3 bases short and J 5 bases short, with 23 bases between. The CDR3 loop reads CASSHSFGTGWSHEQYF. DNA for the CDR3: TGTGCCAGCAGCCATTCCTTCGGGACGGGATGGTCCCACGAGCAGTACTTC.

The rearrangement joins TRBV20-1 to TRBJ2-7, with TRBD1 matching over 7 bases. CDR1 and CDR2 from the germline V gene are DFQATT and SNEGSKA (reference sequence). This CDR3 region has 13 residues. The V segment lost 6 bases and the J segment 2 bases; nucleotides outside the gene matches: 7. CDR3 coding DNA: TGCAGTGCCCCTGGGGACAGTACCTACGAGCAGTACTTC. As protein: CSAPGDSTYEQYF.

This chain joins TRBV7-9 and TRBJ1-2; TRBD1 matches 7 bases. Trimming cost V 7 bases and J 4 bases; bases outside gene matches: 9. The germline V gene has CDR1 SEHNR and CDR2 FQNEAQ (reference sequence). CDR3 length: 14 residues. This chain's CDR3 is CASTETGMVYGYTF. The CDR3 DNA reads as TGTGCCAGCACGGAGACAGGGATGGTCTATGGCTACACCTTC.

For this clonotype: This may arise from a read error, as a much more abundant clone is one base away. This chain connects TRBV10-3 to TRBJ2-7, with D perhaps matching TRBD1 (6 bases). There are 16 residues in the CDR3. The germline V and J ends were trimmed by 5 bases and 2 bases, with 19 bases remaining between them. Germline lookup yields CDR1 ENHRY and CDR2 SYGVKD. The CDR3 region has the DNA TGTGCCATCAGTACAAAACAGGGCACTCTTCCCTACGAGCAGTACTTC. The encoded protein is CAISTKQGTLPYEQYF.

The V call is TRBV19, the J call TRBJ1-5, with 7 nucleotides matching TRBD1. The CDR3 consists of 18 residues. Unmatched junction bases numbered 12, after V lost 3 bases and J lost 1 base. Germline V gene lookup returns CDR1 LNHDA and CDR2 SQIVND (reference sequence). Written as DNA, the CDR3 is TGTGCCAGTAGTATTGGGGGAGGGGGCGGAGAGAGCAATCAGCCCCAGCATTTT. Translation: CASSIGGGGGESNQPQHF.

At least ten counts were recorded for this clonotype. V is TRBV11-3 and J is TRBJ2-1, with D hard to call. The germline V gene has CDR1 SGHNT and CDR2 YENEEA. Trimming removed 6 bases at V and 3 bases at J, with 9 bases between. The CDR3 covers 13 residues. CDR3: CASRIASYNEQFF. In DNA, the CDR3 is TGTGCCAGCAGGATCGCTAGCTACAATGAGCAGTTCTTC. Complete variable domain (other parts from reference TRBV11-3 and TRBJ2-1): EAGVVQSPRYKIIEKKQPVAFWCNPISGHNTLYWYLQNLGQGPELLIRYENEEAVDDSQLPKDRFSAERLKGVDSTLKIQPAELGDSAVYLCASRIASYNEQFFGPGTRLTVL.

This clonotype was counted many times. This chain joins TRBV24-1 and TRBJ2-7, with TRBD1 as a possible D gene (5 bases). CDR1 is KGHDR and CDR2 is SFDVKD in the germline V gene. Trimming removed 4 bases from V and 2 bases from J, with 8 bases in between. The CDR3 is 13 amino acids. The CDR3 DNA reads as TGTGCCACCAGTGAGGCGGACACCTACGAGCAGTACTTC. Translation: CATSEADTYEQYF.

There are many counts of this clonotype. The V and J genes are TRBV20-1 and TRBJ1-5; D possibly corresponds to TRBD1 (6 bases). V was cut by 0 bases and J by 5 bases, with 11 bases left in between. CDR3 length equals 14 residues. Germline loops: CDR1 DFQATT, CDR2 SNEGSKA (reference sequence). CDR3 DNA sequence: TGCAGTGCTAGAGAACGGGGGGCATATCAGCCCCAGCATTTT. Amino acid sequence: CSARERGAYQPQHF.

This clonotype has at least ten counts. This rearrangement joins TRBV28 to TRBJ2-2; 11 nucleotides line up with TRBD2. After removal of 5 bases from V and 7 bases from J, the junction contained 9 bases not matched to a gene. Germline CDR1 and CDR2: MDHEN and SYDVKM. The CDR3 is made up of 16 amino acids. CDR3 region: CASSPPGLAVFGELFF. CDR3 nucleotide sequence: TGTGCCAGCAGTCCCCCGGGACTAGCGGTGTTCGGGGAGCTGTTTTTT.

At least ten counts were recorded for this clonotype. The rearrangement joins TRBV10-2 to TRBJ1-1; 7 bases fit TRBD1. J gave up 4 bases and V 4 bases, and 6 bases lay outside the gene matches. Germline CDR1 WSHSY, CDR2 SAAADI. The CDR3 totals 14 residues. CDR3 loop: CASSGNRGITEAFF. The CDR3 coding sequence is TGCGCCAGCAGTGGTAACAGGGGCATCACTGAAGCTTTCTTT.

About this clonotype itself: A far larger clone lies a single base away; this is likely a read error. The chain has TRBV7-9 and TRBJ2-1; 9 bases line up with TRBD2. The CDR3 length is 16 residues. Trimming took 5 bases from V and 5 from J; bases not matched to a gene: 10. Germline V gene sequence: CDR1 SEHNR, CDR2 FQNEAQ (reference sequence). In DNA, the CDR3 is TGTGCCAGCAGCCACGGGGGCGGGAGGGCGGACAATGAGCAGTTCTTC. Protein: CASSHGGGRADNEQFF. Complete variable domain (other parts from reference TRBV7-9 and TRBJ2-1): DTGVSQNPRHKITKRGQNVTFRCDPISEHNRLYWYRQTLGQGPEFLTYFQNEAQLEKSRLLSDRFSAERPKGSFSTLEIQRTEQGDSAMYLCASSHGGGRADNEQFFGPGTRLTVL.

This clonotype occurred many times. The rearrangement uses TRBV6-2 or TRBV6-3 and TRBJ2-1; D is undetermined. Per the germline V gene, CDR1 is MNHEY and CDR2 is SVGEGT. Trimming removed 6 bases at V and 2 bases at J, with 23 bases between. The CDR3 covers 18 residues. In nucleotides, the CDR3 is TGTGCCAGCAGGCCACGAGCCCAACCCCGGGTCACCTACAATGAGCAGTTCTTC. Its protein is CASRPRAQPRVTYNEQFF.

CDR3 amino acids: CASTLGGYAAEEYF. CDR3 sequence (DNA): TGTGCCAGCACCCTAGGGGGATACGCCGCCGAGGAGTATTTT. The chain links TRBV11-2 to TRBJ2-3, with D possibly TRBD1 on 6 matching bases. V was shortened by 7 bases and J by 13 bases, with 24 bases between the two germline ends. CDR3 size: 14 residues. Germline assignment: CDR1 SGHAT and CDR2 FQNNGV.

In this sample, this clonotype turned up many times. The chain has TRBV6-2 or TRBV6-3 and TRBJ1-5; D call uncertain. Germline-derived CDR1 and CDR2 are MNHEY and SVGEGT. Trimming pared 5 bases from V and 3 bases from J, leaving 11 bases between. The CDR3 spans 14 residues. The CDR3 reads CASSLWSLNQPQHF. CDR3 sequence (DNA): TGTGCCAGCAGTCTGTGGAGCCTCAATCAGCCCCAGCATTTT.

This clonotype was seen only a few times. The chain combines TRBV20-1 with TRBJ2-1; the match to TRBD2 covers 15 bases. V shed 3 bases and J 8 bases; nucleotides not matched to a gene: 8. The V gene's germline CDR1 is DFQATT and CDR2 SNEGSKA (reference sequence). The CDR3 extends over 16 amino acids. The CDR3 nucleotides are TGCAGTGCTAGGCGGACTAGCGGGGGGGGGAGGTATGAGCAGTTCTTC. The encoded protein is CSARRTSGGGRYEQFF.

The chain combines TRBV7-2 with TRBJ2-5, with 7 positions matching TRBD1. Germline V gene lookup returns CDR1 SGHTA and CDR2 FQGNSA. After removal of 5 bases from V and 1 base from J, the junction contained 7 bases not matched to a gene. The CDR3 consists of 15 residues. The CDR3: CASSRHRGLQETQYF. In DNA, the CDR3 is TGTGCCAGCAGCCGCCACAGGGGCCTCCAAGAGACCCAGTACTTC. The full variable domain, rest sourced from reference TRBV7-2 and TRBJ2-5, is GAGVSQSPSNKVTEKGKDVELRCDPISGHTALYWYRQSLGQGLEFLIYFQGNSAPDKSGLPSDRFSAERTGGSVSTLTIQRTQQEDSAVYLCASSRHRGLQETQYFGPGTRLLVL.

In this sample, this clonotype turned up many times. J is TRBJ2-7 and V is TRBV3-1, with D unclear. Trimming left V 4 bases short and J 3 bases short, with 10 bases between. The CDR3 runs to 13 residues. CDR1 is LGHDT and CDR2 is YNNKEL in the germline V gene (reference sequence). The DNA for the CDR3 is TGTGCCAGCAGCCCACAGACTGACTACGAGCAGTACTTC. Protein product: CASSPQTDYEQYF.

This clonotype was counted at least ten times. This sequence joins TRBV5-5 and TRBJ1-1; D possibly corresponds to TRBD1 (5 bases). Trimming removed 4 bases at V and 1 base at J, with 14 bases between. Looked up from germline, CDR1 is SGHKS and CDR2 is YYEKEE (reference sequence). This CDR3 has 15 amino acids. CDR3 amino acids: CASSLRGTGNTEAFF. The CDR3 DNA is TGTGCCAGCAGCCTTCGGGGGACGGGGAACACTGAAGCTTTCTTT.

This clonotype was counted ten times or more. Germline and junction disagree at one end, which may indicate a read error. The genes are TRBV29-1 and TRBJ2-7; weak D call: TRBD1 (6 bases). The CDR3 is 9 amino acids. Germline V CDR1 and CDR2: SQVTM, ANQGSEA. In nucleotides, the CDR3 is TGCAGCTTTCTTCAGGGACATTTCTTC. Translation gives CSFLQGHFF.

This clonotype was observed many times. This sequence joins TRBV28 and TRBJ2-3; 7 bases fit TRBD1. CDR3 size: 14 residues. The V gene end was trimmed by 6 bases and the J gene end by 4 bases; junction bases not matched to a gene: 7. Germline assignment: CDR1 MDHEN and CDR2 SYDVKM. CDR3 loop: CASSQGGASDTQYF. The DNA of the CDR3 is TGTGCCAGCAGCCAAGGGGGCGCCTCAGATACGCAGTATTTT.

This clonotype was picked up many times. The rearrangement joins TRBV11-2 to TRBJ2-3; 14 nucleotides align to TRBD2. The CDR3 spans 16 residues. J was trimmed by 4 bases and V by 5 bases; bases with no gene match: 5. Per germline, CDR1 SGHAT and CDR2 FQNNGV. CDR3 DNA sequence: TGTGCCAGCAGCACCGGGACTAGCGGGAGTCCAGATACGCAGTATTTT. Amino acid sequence: CASSTGTSGSPDTQYF.

CDR3 coding DNA: TGTGCCAGCAGTGGCAGCACCTACGAGCAGTACTTC. Its protein is CASSGSTYEQYF. The V and J genes are TRBV25-1 and TRBJ2-7, with D unresolved. V was cut by 4 bases and J by 2 bases, with 6 bases left in between. Germline loops: CDR1 MGHDK, CDR2 SYGVNS. The length of the CDR3 is 12 residues.

This clonotype appeared many times. The rearrangement uses TRBV28 and TRBJ1-1, with D possibly matching TRBD1 (6 bases). Germline lookup yields CDR1 MDHEN and CDR2 SYDVKM. V shed 6 bases and J shed 5 bases, with 16 bases lying between them. This CDR3 is 14 amino acids long. CDR3 protein: CASRPLQGGTEAFF. CDR3 nucleotide sequence: TGTGCCAGCAGGCCTCTACAGGGAGGAACTGAAGCTTTCTTT.

This clonotype was recorded at least ten times. CDR3 sequence reads: CASSPPLLAGIGNEQFF. In DNA form, the CDR3 reads TGTGCCAGCAGCCCCCCCTTACTAGCGGGGATAGGTAATGAGCAGTTCTTC. The chain combines TRBV7-9 with TRBJ2-1; TRBD2 agrees at 10 bases. The CDR3 consists of 17 residues. Germline V gene sequence: CDR1 SEHNR, CDR2 FQNEAQ (reference sequence). The V and J ends lost 5 bases and 7 bases, in that order; junction bases with no gene match: 14.

In its sample, this clonotype was seen many times. The chain is built from TRBV20-1 and TRBJ2-3; 12 bases line up with TRBD2. CDR1 and CDR2 from the germline V gene are DFQATT and SNEGSKA (reference sequence). J lost 5 bases, V lost 3 bases, and 12 bases had no gene match. The CDR3 sequence is 17 residues long. The CDR3 here is CSASRLAGGPSRDTQYF. The CDR3 DNA reads as TGCAGTGCTAGCCGGCTAGCGGGAGGGCCGTCGAGAGATACGCAGTATTTT.

This clonotype was seen ten or more times. The gene calls are TRBV12-3 or TRBV12-4 and TRBJ2-4; D may correspond to TRBD1 or TRBD2 (6 bases each). The CDR3 length is 20 residues. V was pared by 3 bases and J by 0 bases, with 24 bases between. CDR3 amino acids: CASSLGTEQGVGLAKNIQYF. CDR3 sequence (DNA): TGTGCCAGCAGTTTGGGGACTGAACAGGGCGTGGGGTTAGCCAAAAACATTCAGTACTTC.

This clonotype was observed many times. This chain links TRBV12-3 or TRBV12-4 with TRBJ2-1; 12 bases fit TRBD2. Trimming removed 6 bases from V and 9 bases from J; junction bases left unmatched: 6. The CDR3 contains 14 residues. CDR3 residues: CASRRLAGASEQFF. CDR3 DNA sequence: TGTGCCAGCAGGAGACTAGCGGGAGCGAGTGAGCAGTTCTTC.

This clonotype was seen many times. The V call is TRBV20-1, the J call TRBJ1-5, with D possibly TRBD1 on 6 matching bases. The CDR3 is made up of 13 amino acids. Per germline, CDR1 DFQATT and CDR2 SNEGSKA (reference sequence). Trimming removed 6 bases at V and 4 bases at J, with 13 bases between. In nucleotides, the CDR3 is TGCAGTGCACTCCAGGGGCGAAATCAGCCCCAGCATTTT. It translates to CSALQGRNQPQHF.

This clonotype turned up a few times. This sequence may be a read error, since a much larger clone differs from it by one base. V gene TRBV29-1 combines with J gene TRBJ2-1; D is unclear. This CDR3 has 12 amino acids. Germline V gene lookup returns CDR1 SQVTM and CDR2 ANQGSEA. CDR3 sequence (DNA): TGCAGCGTTGAGTCTTCCCTCAATGGGCAGTTCTTC. Its translation: CSVESSLNGQFF.

This clonotype appeared many times. V and J are TRBV2 and TRBJ2-1, with D unclear. Trimming took off 8 bases at V and 9 bases at J, with 8 bases between the two ends. The CDR3 length is 10 residues. The germline gives CDR1 SNHLY, CDR2 FYNNEI. CDR3 loop: CASYLVEQFF. The CDR3 nucleotides are TGTGCCAGCTATTTGGTTGAGCAGTTCTTC. The full variable domain, rest sourced from reference TRBV2 and TRBJ2-1, is EPEVTQTPSHQVTQMGQEVILRCVPISNHLYFYWYRQILGQKVEFLVSFYNNEISEKSEIFDDQFSVERPDGSNFTLKIRSTKLEDSAMYFCASYLVEQFFGPGTRLTVL.